Below, one TCR beta chain is given with its context. Germline CDR1 and CDR2: MRHNA and SNTAGT. V lost 7 bases, J lost 0 bases, and 9 bases stayed unmatched. The CDR3 contains 15 residues. Only in-frame clones appear in the TCRdb table, and some are missing; sequencing was by immunoSEQ multiplex PCR. The repertoire holds roughly 250,000 clones, with roughly 80% as singletons. Membership in each cohort depended on participant-reported clinical history. The sample is drawn from a study of blood T cell repertoires in COVID-19. The rearrangement joins TRBV6-4 to TRBJ2-7; TRBD1 matches at 7 bases. The sequenced sample consisted of PBMCs or T cells enriched from blood (not recorded which). The sequence derives from a woman aged 35 to 49 who had been exposed to COVID-19. The CDR3, as DNA: TGTGCCAGCACCGAAACGACAGGGAGCTCCTACGAGCAGTACTTC. This sequence encodes CASTETTGSSYEQYF.